This T cell receptor (beta chain) was identified during a study of shared clonotypes between healthy human individuals. Worth noting for this clone: Its antigen is unidentified.

TCRdb's copy holds only in-frame clones and misses some; the assay was immunoSEQ multiplex PCR. The sample records 950,000 to 1,200,000 clones, approximately 75% being singletons. General study findings and limits: Only blood was sampled, and tissue TCR repertoires likely differ from blood ones.

Trimming took 3 bases from V and 0 from J, leaving 12 bases between them. Germline values: CDR1 SGHRS, CDR2 YFSETQ. This CDR3 has 16 residues. The sequenced material came from memory CD4+ T cells from PBMCs. The subset here: CD45RA-negative fraction. The chain combines TRBV5-1 with TRBJ2-2, with D perhaps matching TRBD2 (6 bases). The sequence derives from a man aged 18 to 35 in good health. Some clones in this sample may be carry-over from other donors' samples. The CDR3 coding sequence is TGCGCCAGCAGCTCTCGACTAGAGCCGAACACCGGGGAGCTGTTTTTT. This sequence encodes CASSSRLEPNTGELFF. The whole variable domain, filled in from reference TRBV5-1 and TRBJ2-2, reads KAGVTQTPRYLIKTRGQQVTLSCSPISGHRSVSWYQQTPGQGLQFLFEYFSETQRNKGNFPGRFSGRQFSNSRSEMNVSTLELGDSALYLCASSSRLEPNTGELFFGEGSRLTVL.